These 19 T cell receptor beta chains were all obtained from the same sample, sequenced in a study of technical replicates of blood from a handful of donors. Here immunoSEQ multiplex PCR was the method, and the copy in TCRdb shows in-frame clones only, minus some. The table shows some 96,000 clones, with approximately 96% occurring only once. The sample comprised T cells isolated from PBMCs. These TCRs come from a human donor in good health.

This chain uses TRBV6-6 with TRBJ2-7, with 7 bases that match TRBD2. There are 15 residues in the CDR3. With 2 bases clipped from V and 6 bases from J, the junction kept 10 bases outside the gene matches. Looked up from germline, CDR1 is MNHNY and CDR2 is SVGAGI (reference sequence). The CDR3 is CASSYVRETGGEQYF. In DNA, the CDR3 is TGTGCCAGCAGTTACGTAAGGGAGACGGGAGGCGAGCAGTACTTC.

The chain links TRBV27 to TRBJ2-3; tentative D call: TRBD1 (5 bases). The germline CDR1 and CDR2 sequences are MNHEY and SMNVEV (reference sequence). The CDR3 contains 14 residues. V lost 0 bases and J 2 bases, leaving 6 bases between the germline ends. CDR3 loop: CASSLSRVTDTQYF. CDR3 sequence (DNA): TGTGCCAGCAGTTTATCCAGGGTCACAGATACGCAGTATTTT.

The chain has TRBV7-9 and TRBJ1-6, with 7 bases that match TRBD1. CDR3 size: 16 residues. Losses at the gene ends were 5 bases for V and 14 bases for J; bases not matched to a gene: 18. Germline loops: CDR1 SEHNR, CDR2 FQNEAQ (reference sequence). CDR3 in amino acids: CASSANRGSSRSSLHF. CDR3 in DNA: TGTGCCAGCAGCGCGAACAGGGGTTCTTCCAGGTCATCCCTCCACTTT.

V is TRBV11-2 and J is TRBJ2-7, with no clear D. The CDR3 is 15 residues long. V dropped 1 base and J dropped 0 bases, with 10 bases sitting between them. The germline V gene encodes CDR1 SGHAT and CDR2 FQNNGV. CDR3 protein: CASSLVLGISYEQYF. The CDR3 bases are TGTGCCAGCAGCTTAGTACTCGGTATCTCCTACGAGCAGTACTTC. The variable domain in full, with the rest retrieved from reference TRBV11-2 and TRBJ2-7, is EAGVAQSPRYKIIEKRQSVAFWCNPISGHATLYWYQQILGQGPKLLIQFQNNGVVDDSQLPKDRFSAERLKGVDSTLKIQPAKLEDSAVYLCASSLVLGISYEQYFGPGTRLTVT.

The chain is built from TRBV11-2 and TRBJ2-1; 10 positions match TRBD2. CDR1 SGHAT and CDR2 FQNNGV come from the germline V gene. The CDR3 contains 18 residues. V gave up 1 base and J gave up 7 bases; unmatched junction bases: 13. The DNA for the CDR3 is TGTGCCAGCAGCTTAGGCCTAATAGCGGGAGGCCTGGAGAATGAGCAGTTCTTC. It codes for CASSLGLIAGGLENEQFF.

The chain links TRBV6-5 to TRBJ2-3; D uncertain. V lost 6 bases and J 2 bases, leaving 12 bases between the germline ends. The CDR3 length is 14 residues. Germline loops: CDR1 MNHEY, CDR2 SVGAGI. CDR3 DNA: TGTGCCAGCAGCTGGAACAGTTACACAGATACGCAGTATTTT. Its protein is CASSWNSYTDTQYF.

CDR3: CASSPGGYEQYF. CDR3 nucleotides: TGTGCCAGCAGCCCCGGGGGATACGAGCAGTACTTC. The genes are TRBV28 and TRBJ2-7, with D maybe TRBD2 (6 bases). Trimming removed 6 bases from V and 4 bases from J, with 10 bases in between. The CDR3 is 12 amino acids. Germline V gives CDR1 MDHEN, CDR2 SYDVKM.

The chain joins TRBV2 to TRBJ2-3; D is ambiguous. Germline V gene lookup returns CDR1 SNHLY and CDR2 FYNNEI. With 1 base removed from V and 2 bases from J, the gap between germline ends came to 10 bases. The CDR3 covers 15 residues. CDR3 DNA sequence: TGTGCCAGCAGTGAAGGCGCCCCCTTCACAGATACGCAGTATTTT. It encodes CASSEGAPFTDTQYF. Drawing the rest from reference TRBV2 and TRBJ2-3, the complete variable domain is EPEVTQTPSHQVTQMGQEVILRCVPISNHLYFYWYRQILGQKVEFLVSFYNNEISEKSEIFDDQFSVERPDGSNFTLKIRSTKLEDSAMYFCASSEGAPFTDTQYFGPGTRLTVL.

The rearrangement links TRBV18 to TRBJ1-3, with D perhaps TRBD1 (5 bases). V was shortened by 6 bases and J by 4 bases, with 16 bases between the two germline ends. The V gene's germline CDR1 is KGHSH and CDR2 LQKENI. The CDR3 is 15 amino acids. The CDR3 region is CASSYGGQSGNTIYF. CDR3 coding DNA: TGTGCCAGCTCCTACGGCGGACAATCGGGAAACACCATATATTTT.

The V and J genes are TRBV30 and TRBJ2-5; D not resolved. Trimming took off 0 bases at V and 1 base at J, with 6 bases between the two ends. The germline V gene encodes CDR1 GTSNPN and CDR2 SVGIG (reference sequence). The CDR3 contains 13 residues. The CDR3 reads CAWSVLFQETQYF. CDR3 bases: TGTGCCTGGAGTGTCTTGTTCCAAGAGACCCAGTACTTC. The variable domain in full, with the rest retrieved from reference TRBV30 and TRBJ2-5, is SQTIHQWPATLVQPVGSPLSLECTVEGTSNPNLYWYRQAAGRGLQLLFYSVGIGQISSEVPQNLSASRPQDRQFILSSKKLLLSDSGFYLCAWSVLFQETQYFGPGTRLLVL.

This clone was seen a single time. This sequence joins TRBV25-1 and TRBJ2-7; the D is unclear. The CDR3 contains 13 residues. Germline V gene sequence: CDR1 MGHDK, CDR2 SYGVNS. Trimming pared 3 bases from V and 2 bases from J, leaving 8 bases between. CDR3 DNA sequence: TGTGCCAGCAGTGATCCCCCTACCTACGAGCAGTACTTC. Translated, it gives CASSDPPTYEQYF.

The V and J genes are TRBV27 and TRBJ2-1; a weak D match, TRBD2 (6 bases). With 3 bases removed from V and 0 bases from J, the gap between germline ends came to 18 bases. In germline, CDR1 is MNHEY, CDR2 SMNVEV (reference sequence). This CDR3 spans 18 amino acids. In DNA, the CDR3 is TGTGCCAGCAGTTTCTCCCGGGGACGGGGGTTCTCCTACAATGAGCAGTTCTTC. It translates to CASSFSRGRGFSYNEQFF.

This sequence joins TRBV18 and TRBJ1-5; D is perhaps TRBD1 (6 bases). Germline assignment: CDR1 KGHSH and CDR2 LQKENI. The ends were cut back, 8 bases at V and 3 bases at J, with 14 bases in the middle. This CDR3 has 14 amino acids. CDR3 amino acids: CASVQGVDNQPQHF. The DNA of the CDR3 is TGTGCCAGCGTACAGGGAGTCGACAATCAGCCCCAGCATTTT. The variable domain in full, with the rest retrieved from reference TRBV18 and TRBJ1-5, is NAGVMQNPRHLVRRRGQEARLRCSPMKGHSHVYWYRQLPEEGLKFMVYLQKENIIDESGMPKERFSAEFPKEGPSILRIQQVVRGDSAAYFCASVQGVDNQPQHFGDGTRLSIL.

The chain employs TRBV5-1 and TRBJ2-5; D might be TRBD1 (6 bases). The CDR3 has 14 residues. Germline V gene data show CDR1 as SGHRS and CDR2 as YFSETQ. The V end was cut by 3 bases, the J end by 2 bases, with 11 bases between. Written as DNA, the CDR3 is TGCGCCAGCAGCTCGCGACAGGTTCAAGAGACCCAGTACTTC. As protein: CASSSRQVQETQYF.

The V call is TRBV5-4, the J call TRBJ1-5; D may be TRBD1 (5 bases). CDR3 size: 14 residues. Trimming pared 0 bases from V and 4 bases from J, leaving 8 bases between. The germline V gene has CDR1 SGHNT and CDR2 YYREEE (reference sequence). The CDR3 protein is CASSLAGGNQPQHF. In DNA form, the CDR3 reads TGTGCCAGCAGCTTGGCCGGGGGTAATCAGCCCCAGCATTTT.

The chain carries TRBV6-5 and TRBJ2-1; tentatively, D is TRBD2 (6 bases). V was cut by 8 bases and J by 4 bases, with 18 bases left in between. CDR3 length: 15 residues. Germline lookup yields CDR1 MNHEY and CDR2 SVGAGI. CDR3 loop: CASQGGASLYNEQFF. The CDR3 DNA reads TGTGCCAGCCAGGGCGGGGCCAGCCTATACAATGAGCAGTTCTTC.

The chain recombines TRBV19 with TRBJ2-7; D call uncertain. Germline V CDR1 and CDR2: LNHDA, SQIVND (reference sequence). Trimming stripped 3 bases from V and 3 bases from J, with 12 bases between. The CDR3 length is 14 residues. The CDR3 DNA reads TGTGCCAGTAGTATTCAAGACACCCACTACGAGCAGTACTTC. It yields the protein CASSIQDTHYEQYF.

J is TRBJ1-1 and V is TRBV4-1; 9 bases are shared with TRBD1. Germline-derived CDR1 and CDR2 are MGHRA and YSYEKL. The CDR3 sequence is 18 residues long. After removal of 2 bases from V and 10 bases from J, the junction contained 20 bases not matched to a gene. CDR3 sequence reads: CASSQIQGARDYRRGAFF. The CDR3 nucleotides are TGCGCCAGCAGCCAAATACAGGGGGCGCGGGACTATAGAAGGGGAGCTTTCTTT.

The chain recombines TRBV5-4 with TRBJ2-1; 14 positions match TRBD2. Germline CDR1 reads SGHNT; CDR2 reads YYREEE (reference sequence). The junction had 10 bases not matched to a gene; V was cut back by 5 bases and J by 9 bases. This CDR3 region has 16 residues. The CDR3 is CASRPGTSGRFSEQFF. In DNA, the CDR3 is TGTGCCAGCAGACCCGGGACTAGCGGGAGATTCAGTGAGCAGTTCTTC.